This TCR beta chain was recovered during a study of early T cells in non-severe SARS-CoV-2 infection. In the study overall: Investigators sequenced bulk RNA drawn from unsorted whole blood, and chains remained unpaired.

CDR1 is LNHDA, CDR2 SQIVND, per germline (reference sequence). This CDR3 region has 16 residues. Deletions cut 1 base from V and 5 bases from J, with 15 bases between. Broader study findings: Using VDJdb, the matching emphasized anti-spike CD8 responses while missing private and CD4 specificities.

Unique molecular identifiers were attached to individual cDNA molecules. One entry per CDR3 protein, called by TCRdb with MiXCR from the 5' RACE reads. The sample contains 20,000 to 25,000 distinct CDR3 sequences, 5.7% of which appear only once. As concerns this clonotype: Its antigen is as yet unknown.

The rearrangement joins TRBV19 to TRBJ1-5; D is unresolved. The sequencing here drew on whole blood, taken at baseline. This TCR was sampled from an adult who was a healthcare worker with PCR-confirmed SARS-CoV-2 infection or an uninfected control (not recorded which). CDR3 coding DNA: TGTGCCAGTAGTATAGGTTTTGAGAGCAGCCATCAGCCCCAGCATTTT. It translates to CASSIGFESSHQPQHF.